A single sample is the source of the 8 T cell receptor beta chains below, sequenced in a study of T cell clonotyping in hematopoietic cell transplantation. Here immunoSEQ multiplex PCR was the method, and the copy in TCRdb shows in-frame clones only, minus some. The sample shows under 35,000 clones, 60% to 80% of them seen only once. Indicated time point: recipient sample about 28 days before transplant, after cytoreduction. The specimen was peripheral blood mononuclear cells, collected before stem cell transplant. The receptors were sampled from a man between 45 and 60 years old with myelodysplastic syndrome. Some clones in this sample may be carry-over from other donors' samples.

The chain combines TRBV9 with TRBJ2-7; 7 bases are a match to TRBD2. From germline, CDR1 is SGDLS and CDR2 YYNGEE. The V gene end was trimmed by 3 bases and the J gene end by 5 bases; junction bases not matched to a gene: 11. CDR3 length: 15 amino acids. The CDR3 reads CASSASSTSFHEQYF. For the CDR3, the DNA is TGTGCCAGCAGCGCCTCCTCGACTAGCTTCCACGAGCAGTACTTC.

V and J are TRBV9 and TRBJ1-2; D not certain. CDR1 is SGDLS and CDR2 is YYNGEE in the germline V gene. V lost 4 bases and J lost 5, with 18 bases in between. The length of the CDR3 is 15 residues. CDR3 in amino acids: CASSPRIAPGYGYTF. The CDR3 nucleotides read TGTGCCAGCAGCCCCAGAATAGCCCCGGGATATGGCTACACCTTC.

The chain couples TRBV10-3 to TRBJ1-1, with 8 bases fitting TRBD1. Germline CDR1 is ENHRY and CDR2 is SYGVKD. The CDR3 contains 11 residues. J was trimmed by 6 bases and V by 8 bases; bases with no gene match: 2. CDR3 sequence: CAIRGQAEAFF. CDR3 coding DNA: TGTGCCATCCGGGGACAGGCTGAAGCTTTCTTT.

CDR3 in amino acids: CASSQTGPNSPLHF. The CDR3 DNA reads as TGTGCCAGCAGTCAGACAGGCCCGAATTCACCCCTCCACTTT. The chain couples TRBV6-1 to TRBJ1-6; TRBD1 might be the D (6 bases). Trimming pared 5 bases from V and 7 bases from J, leaving 12 bases between. The CDR3 is made up of 14 amino acids. Germline loops: CDR1 MNHNS, CDR2 SASEGT.

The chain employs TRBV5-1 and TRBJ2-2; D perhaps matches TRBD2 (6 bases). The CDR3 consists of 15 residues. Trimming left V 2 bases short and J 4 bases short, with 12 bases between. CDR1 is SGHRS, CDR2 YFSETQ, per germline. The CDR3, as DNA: TGCGCCAGCAGCTTTACCAGGGAGGCCACCGGGGAGCTGTTTTTT. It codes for CASSFTREATGELFF.

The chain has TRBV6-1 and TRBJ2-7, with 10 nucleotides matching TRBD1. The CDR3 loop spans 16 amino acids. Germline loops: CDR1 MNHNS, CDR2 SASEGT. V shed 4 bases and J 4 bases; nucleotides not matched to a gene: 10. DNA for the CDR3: TGTGCCAGCAGTGCGGGGACAGGGGATTTAGGGTACGAGCAGTACTTC. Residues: CASSAGTGDLGYEQYF.

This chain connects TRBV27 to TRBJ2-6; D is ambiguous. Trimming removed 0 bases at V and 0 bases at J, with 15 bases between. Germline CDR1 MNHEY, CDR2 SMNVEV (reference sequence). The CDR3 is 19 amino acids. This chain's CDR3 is CASSLSLTAIASGANVLTF. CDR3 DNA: TGTGCCAGCAGTTTATCTCTAACGGCCATTGCCTCTGGGGCCAACGTCCTGACTTTC.

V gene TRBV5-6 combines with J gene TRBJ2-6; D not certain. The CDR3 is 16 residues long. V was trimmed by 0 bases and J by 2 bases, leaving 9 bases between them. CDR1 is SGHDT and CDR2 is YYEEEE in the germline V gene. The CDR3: CASSLDRRAGANVLTF. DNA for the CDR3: TGTGCCAGCAGCTTGGATCGCCGGGCTGGGGCCAACGTCCTGACTTTC.